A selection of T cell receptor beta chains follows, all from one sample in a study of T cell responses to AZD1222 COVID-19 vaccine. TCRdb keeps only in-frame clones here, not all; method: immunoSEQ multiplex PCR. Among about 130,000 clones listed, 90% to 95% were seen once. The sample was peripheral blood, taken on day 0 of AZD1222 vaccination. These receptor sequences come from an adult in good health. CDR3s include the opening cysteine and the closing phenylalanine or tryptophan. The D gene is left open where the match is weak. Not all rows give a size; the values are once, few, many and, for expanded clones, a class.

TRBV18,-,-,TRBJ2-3,CASSLRAGRSTDTQYF,TGTGCCAGCTCACTTCGAGCGGGCAGAAGCACAGATACGCAGTATTTT
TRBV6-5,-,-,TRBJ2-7,CASSTSTGNTYEQYF,-
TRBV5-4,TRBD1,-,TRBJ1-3,CASSLSFQGENTIYF,TGTGCCAGCAGCTTGTCGTTTCAGGGGGAAAACACCATATATTTT
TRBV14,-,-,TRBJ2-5,CASSHLLETQYF,TGTGCCAGCAGCCATCTGCTCGAGACCCAGTACTTC
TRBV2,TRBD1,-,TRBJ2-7,CASRGTVAYEQYF,TGTGCCAGCAGAGGGACAGTGGCCTACGAGCAGTACTTC
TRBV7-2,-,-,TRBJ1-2,CASSLEAGFGYTF,TGTGCCAGCAGCTTAGAGGCAGGGTTCGGCTACACCTTC
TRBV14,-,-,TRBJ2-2,CASSRVNTGELFF,TGTGCCAGCAGCCGCGTGAACACCGGGGAGCTGTTTTTT
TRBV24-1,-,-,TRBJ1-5,CATSDLPSRSGDF,TGTGCCACCAGTGACCTCCCTAGCCGAAGCGGGGATTTT
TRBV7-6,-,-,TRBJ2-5,CASTAGGDPETQYF,TGTGCCAGCACCGCCGGCGGGGACCCAGAGACCCAGTACTTC
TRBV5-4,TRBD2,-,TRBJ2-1,CASSPGTSGGGSYNEQFF,TGTGCCAGCAGCCCCGGGACTAGCGGGGGGGGCTCCTACAATGAGCAGTTCTTC
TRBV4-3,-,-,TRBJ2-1,CASSQETVSYNEQFF,TGCGCCAGCAGCCAAGAAACAGTCTCCTACAATGAGCAGTTCTTC
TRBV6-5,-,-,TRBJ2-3,CASSYTQGYTQYF,TGTGCCAGCAGTTACACCCAGGGGTATACGCAGTATTTT
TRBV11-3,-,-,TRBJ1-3,CASSLGRSSGNTIYF,TGTGCCAGCAGCTTAGGACGGAGCTCTGGAAACACCATATATTTT
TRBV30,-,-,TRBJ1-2,CAWRPGPGGHYGYTF,TGTGCCTGGAGGCCCGGACCGGGGGGTCACTATGGCTACACCTTC
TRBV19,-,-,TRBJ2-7,CASSIVPGNYEQYF,TGTGCCAGTAGTATAGTTCCAGGGAACTACGAGCAGTACTTC
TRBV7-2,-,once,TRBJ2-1,CASSRTGRRYNEQFF,TGTGCCAGCAGCCGTACGGGACGTAGATACAATGAGCAGTTCTTC
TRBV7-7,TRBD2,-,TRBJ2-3,CASSSTSGGADTQYF,TGTGCTAGCAGCTCGACTAGCGGGGGGGCAGATACGCAGTATTTT
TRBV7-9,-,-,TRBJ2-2,CASSYKTGHTGELFF,TGTGCCAGCAGTTATAAGACAGGTCACACCGGGGAGCTGTTTTTT
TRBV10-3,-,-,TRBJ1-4,CAIRGGAGKAEKLFF,TGTGCCATCAGGGGGGGGGCAGGGAAAGCCGAAAAACTGTTTTTT
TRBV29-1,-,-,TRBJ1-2,CSVRDINYGYTF,TGCAGCGTTCGGGACATTAACTATGGCTACACCTTC
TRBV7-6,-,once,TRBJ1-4,CASSLWSDEKLFF,TGTGCCAGCAGCTTATGGTCCGATGAAAAACTGTTTTTT
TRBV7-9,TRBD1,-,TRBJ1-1,CASSLVLGQLPSTEAFF,TGTGCCAGCAGTCTCGTGTTGGGACAGCTACCTTCGACTGAAGCTTTCTTT
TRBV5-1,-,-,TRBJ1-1,CASSPASAGVITEAFF,TGCGCCAGCAGCCCGGCCTCAGCGGGGGTAATCACTGAAGCTTTCTTT
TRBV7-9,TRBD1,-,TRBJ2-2,CASSLQGAVVTGELFF,TGTGCCAGCAGCTTACAGGGGGCGGTGGTCACCGGGGAGCTGTTTTTT
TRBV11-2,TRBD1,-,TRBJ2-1,CASSPDRGLQNEQFF,TGTGCCAGCAGCCCTGATAGGGGGCTTCAAAATGAGCAGTTCTTC
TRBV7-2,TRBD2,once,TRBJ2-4,CASSSGGSSKNIQYF,TGTGCCAGCAGCTCCGGGGGGTCGAGCAAAAACATTCAGTACTTC
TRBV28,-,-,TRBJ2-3,CASSRGRADTQYF,TGTGCCAGCAGTAGGGGTCGGGCAGATACGCAGTATTTT
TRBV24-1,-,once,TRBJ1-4,CATSDTRGPREKLFF,TGTGCCACCAGTGACACTCGGGGTCCAAGGGAAAAACTGTTTTTT
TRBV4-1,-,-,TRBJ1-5,CASSQDQSGIGNQPQHF,TGCGCCAGCAGCCAAGACCAAAGTGGAATTGGCAATCAGCCCCAGCATTTT
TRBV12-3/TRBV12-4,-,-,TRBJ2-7,CASSFGRDYEQYF,TGTGCCAGCAGTTTTGGACGAGACTACGAGCAGTACTTC
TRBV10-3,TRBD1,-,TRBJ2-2,CAIIGTGGAGTGELFF,TGTGCCATCATCGGGACAGGGGGCGCAGGCACCGGGGAGCTGTTTTTT
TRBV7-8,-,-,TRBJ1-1,CASSLAIQEWSTEAFF,TGTGCCAGCAGCTTAGCGATTCAAGAATGGTCCACTGAAGCTTTCTTT
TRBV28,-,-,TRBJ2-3,CASSPPQFTDTQYF,TGTGCCAGCAGCCCGCCCCAGTTCACAGATACGCAGTATTTT
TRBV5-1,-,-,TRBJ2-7,CASSLEGTGFSTYEQYF,TGCGCCAGCAGCTTGGAGGGTACAGGATTCTCTACCTACGAGCAGTACTTC
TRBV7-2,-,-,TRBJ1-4,CASSLERGRTEEKLFF,TGTGCCAGCAGCTTGGAGAGAGGGCGCACAGAAGAAAAACTGTTTTTT
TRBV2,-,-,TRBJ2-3,CASSSRDTQYF,TGTGCCAGCAGCTCCAGGGATACGCAGTATTTT
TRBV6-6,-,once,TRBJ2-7,CASRPRFYEQYF,TGTGCCAGCAGACCTAGGTTCTACGAGCAGTACTTC
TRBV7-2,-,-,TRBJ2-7,CASSLRGYEQYF,TGTGCCAGCAGCTTAAGAGGCTACGAGCAGTACTTC
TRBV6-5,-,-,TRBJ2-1,CASSYSIGEAYNEQFF,TGTGCCAGCAGTTACTCGATTGGGGAGGCCTACAATGAGCAGTTCTTC
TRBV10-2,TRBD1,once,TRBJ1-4,CASSEVSGTGKEKLFF,TGCGCCAGCAGTGAGGTCTCCGGGACAGGGAAGGAAAAACTGTTTTTT
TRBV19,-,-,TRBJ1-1,CASTPGDTEAFF,TGTGCCAGTACCCCCGGGGACACTGAAGCTTTCTTT
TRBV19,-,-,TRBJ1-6,CASGGGRRSYNSPLHF,TGTGCCAGTGGGGGGGGCAGGAGGTCCTATAATTCACCCCTCCACTTT
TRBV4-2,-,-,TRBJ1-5,CASSQYRVNQPQHF,TGTGCCAGCAGCCAATACAGAGTCAATCAGCCCCAGCATTTT
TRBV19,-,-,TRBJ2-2,CASSIDRQLGRSGTGELFF,TGTGCCAGTAGTATAGATCGGCAGCTGGGGCGGTCCGGTACCGGGGAGCTGTTTTTT
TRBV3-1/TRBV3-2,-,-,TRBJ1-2,CASSQESLRGYTF,TGTGCCAGCAGCCAAGAATCCCTGCGGGGCTACACCTTC
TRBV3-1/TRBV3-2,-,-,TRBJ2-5,CASSQEARGTQYF,TGTGCCAGCAGCCAAGAGGCTCGGGGGACCCAGTACTTC
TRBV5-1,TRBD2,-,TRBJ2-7,CASRTDLAGANYEQYF,TGCGCCAGCAGAACCGATCTAGCGGGGGCTAACTACGAGCAGTACTTC
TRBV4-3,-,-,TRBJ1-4,CASSQHREVATNEKLFF,TGCGCCAGCAGCCAGCACAGGGAAGTTGCAACTAATGAAAAACTGTTTTTT
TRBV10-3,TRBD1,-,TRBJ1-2,CAIREVTGDYGYTF,TGTGCCATCAGAGAAGTGACAGGGGACTATGGCTACACCTTC